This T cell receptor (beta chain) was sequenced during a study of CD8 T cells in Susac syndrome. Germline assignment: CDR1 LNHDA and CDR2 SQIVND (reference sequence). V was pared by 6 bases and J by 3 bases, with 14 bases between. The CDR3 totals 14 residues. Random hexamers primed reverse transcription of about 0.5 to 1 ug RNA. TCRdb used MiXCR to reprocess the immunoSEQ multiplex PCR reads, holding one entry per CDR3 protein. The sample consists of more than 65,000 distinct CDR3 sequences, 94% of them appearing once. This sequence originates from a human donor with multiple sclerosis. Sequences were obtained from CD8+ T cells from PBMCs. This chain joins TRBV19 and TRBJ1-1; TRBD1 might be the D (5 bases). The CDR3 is CASSLLRDHTEAFF. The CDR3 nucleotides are TGTGCCAGTAGCCTTCTCAGGGACCACACTGAAGCTTTCTTT.